A single sample gave rise to the 21 T cell receptor beta chains below, sequenced in a study of blood T cell repertoires in COVID-19. Clones were sequenced by immunoSEQ multiplex PCR, and TCRdb holds only the in-frame ones, with some missing. Of about 280,000 clones in the sample, 70% to 90% were seen once. Sample: peripheral blood. These receptors were obtained from a woman in her 30s who had recovered from COVID-19.

The chain carries TRBV19 and TRBJ1-1, with 11 positions matching TRBD1. The germline gives CDR1 LNHDA, CDR2 SQIVND (reference sequence). This CDR3 is built from 13 residues. J lost 6 bases, V lost 8 bases, and 5 bases had no gene match. In DNA, the CDR3 is TGTGCCAGTGAGGACAGGGGGCTGGCTGAAGCTTTCTTT. Protein sequence: CASEDRGLAEAFF.

This clone was observed once. The chain uses TRBV5-1 and TRBJ1-1, with D possibly matching TRBD1 (6 bases). CDR3 length: 12 residues. V dropped 4 bases and J dropped 6 bases, with 10 bases sitting between them. Germline loops: CDR1 SGHRS, CDR2 YFSETQ. The CDR3 DNA sequence: TGCGCCAGCAGCAAACAGGGTGCTGAAGCTTTCTTT. Translation: CASSKQGAEAFF.

This clone occurred once. The gene calls are TRBV9 and TRBJ2-7; 9 nucleotides align to TRBD1. The V gene end was trimmed by 3 bases and the J gene end by 4 bases; junction bases not matched to a gene: 8. Per the germline V gene, CDR1 is SGDLS and CDR2 is YYNGEE. The CDR3 has 15 amino acids. The CDR3 is CASSAEGQGIYEQYF. The CDR3 nucleotides read TGTGCCAGCAGCGCAGAGGGACAGGGAATTTACGAGCAGTACTTC.

The genes are TRBV30 and TRBJ1-6, with D perhaps matching TRBD1 (6 bases). Germline V gives CDR1 GTSNPN, CDR2 SVGIG (reference sequence). Between the trimmed V and J ends, which lost 0 bases and 7 bases, there was a span of 16 bases. This CDR3 spans 16 amino acids. CDR3 residues: CAWSVGGNYGNSPLHF. CDR3 in DNA: TGTGCCTGGAGTGTAGGGGGAAATTACGGCAATTCACCCCTCCACTTT.

The V call is TRBV7-9, the J call TRBJ1-2, with a tentative D call TRBD1 (6 bases). In germline, CDR1 is SEHNR, CDR2 FQNEAQ (reference sequence). V shed 1 base and J shed 3 bases, with 12 bases lying between them. The CDR3 is 15 amino acids. The CDR3: CASSLVGGPDYGYTF. CDR3 coding DNA: TGTGCCAGCAGCTTAGTCGGGGGGCCGGACTATGGCTACACCTTC.

J is TRBJ2-1 and V is TRBV2; weak D call: TRBD1 (6 bases). The CDR3 covers 12 residues. The V and J ends lost 5 bases and 6 bases respectively, with 8 bases between them. Per germline, CDR1 SNHLY and CDR2 FYNNEI. In DNA, the CDR3 is TGTGCCAGCAGTCTGGACAGCAATGAGCAGTTCTTC. Amino acids: CASSLDSNEQFF.

The chain is built from TRBV10-3 and TRBJ2-5; possible D gene TRBD1, 5 bases. Between the trimmed V and J ends, which lost 3 bases and 2 bases, there was a span of 13 bases. The CDR3 length is 15 residues. Germline V lookup: CDR1 ENHRY, CDR2 SYGVKD. CDR3: CAISEFNKGQETQYF. CDR3 coding DNA: TGTGCCATCAGTGAATTCAACAAGGGGCAAGAGACCCAGTACTTC.

This chain's CDR3 is CASSYSAGTGYEQYF. In nucleotides, the CDR3 is TGTGCCAGCAGTTACTCCGCAGGGACAGGCTACGAGCAGTACTTC. The J gene is TRBJ2-7, the V gene TRBV6-5; 8 positions agree with TRBD1. V was pared by 0 bases and J by 3 bases, with 4 bases of the junction left unmatched. Germline CDR1 and CDR2: MNHEY and SVGAGI. The CDR3 runs 15 residues.

Here the CDR3 reads CASSQEGGTSGRAAKNIQYF. Written as DNA, the CDR3 is TGTGCCAGCAGCCAAGAAGGGGGAACTAGCGGGAGGGCGGCCAAAAACATTCAGTACTTC. The V gene is TRBV4-2, the J gene TRBJ2-4; 13 bases are a match to TRBD2. V lost 0 bases and J lost 1; bases outside the gene matches: 9. Germline assignment: CDR1 LGHNA and CDR2 YNFKEQ. The CDR3 is 20 residues long.

The chain has TRBV4-3 and TRBJ2-1; TRBD2 agrees at 7 bases. The CDR3 is 15 amino acids. V shed 1 base, J shed 4 bases, and the junction held 4 bases outside the gene matches. The germline CDR1 and CDR2 sequences are LGHNA and YSLEER. CDR3 sequence reads: CASSQGSGTYNEQFF. DNA of the CDR3: TGCGCCAGCAGCCAAGGGAGCGGGACTTACAATGAGCAGTTCTTC.

The chain links TRBV10-2 to TRBJ1-5, with TRBD1 matching over 8 bases. Per germline, CDR1 WSHSY and CDR2 SAAADI. This CDR3 spans 14 amino acids. Trimming cost V 6 bases and J 6 bases; bases outside gene matches: 7. This chain's CDR3 is CASSEQGARQPQHF. The CDR3 DNA sequence: TGCGCCAGCAGCGAGCAGGGGGCGCGTCAGCCCCAGCATTTT.

This clone was observed a few times. The chain employs TRBV28 and TRBJ2-2; D is undetermined. The V gene's germline CDR1 is MDHEN and CDR2 SYDVKM. V shed 5 bases and J shed 8 bases, with 18 bases lying between them. The CDR3 spans 15 residues. CDR3 nucleotide sequence: TGTGCCAGCAGTCCACCTCGACTGGAGAAAGGGGAGCTGTTTTTT. Its protein is CASSPPRLEKGELFF. The full variable domain, its missing parts supplied by reference TRBV28 and TRBJ2-2, is DVKVTQSSRYLVKRTGEKVFLECVQDMDHENMFWYRQDPGLGLRLIYFSYDVKMKEKGDIPEGYSVSREKKERFSLILESASTNQTSMYLCASSPPRLEKGELFFGEGSRLTVL.

The chain recombines TRBV19 with TRBJ2-1; 10 nucleotides agree with TRBD2. Germline loops: CDR1 LNHDA, CDR2 SQIVND (reference sequence). This CDR3 has 15 amino acids. With V trimmed by 6 bases and J by 9 bases, 11 bases remained unmatched. The CDR3 DNA is TGTGCCAGTAGACACGATAGCGGGGGGCCCCGTGAGCAGTTCTTC. As protein: CASRHDSGGPREQFF.

This sequence joins TRBV5-1 and TRBJ1-2; D unresolved. The CDR3 covers 12 residues. V gave up 2 bases and J gave up 6 bases, with 8 bases separating them. Germline-derived CDR1 and CDR2 are SGHRS and YFSETQ. The CDR3 DNA sequence: TGCGCCAGCAGCTTAAACACAGATGGCTACACCTTC. This sequence encodes CASSLNTDGYTF.

The chain combines TRBV30 with TRBJ1-2; 7 bases match TRBD1. The CDR3 spans 12 residues. The germline V gene encodes CDR1 GTSNPN and CDR2 SVGIG (reference sequence). CDR3 DNA sequence: TGTGTCCCCCCACAGGGGAGGAGTGGCTACACCTTC. Translating gives CVPPQGRSGYTF.

The chain joins TRBV21-1 to TRBJ2-4; the table gives TRBD1 as D, unverified against the DNA. TRBV21-1 is assigned pseudogene status. There are 14 residues in the CDR3. CDR3 protein: CASSAGQGASIQYF. DNA of the CDR3: TGTGCCAGCAGCGCCGGACAGGGGGCTAGCATTCAGTACTTC.

This sequence joins TRBV3-1 (or the pseudogene TRBV3-2) and TRBJ2-7; 9 bases match TRBD2. The CDR3 is 16 amino acids. In germline, CDR1 is LGHDT, CDR2 YNNKEL (reference sequence). V was pared by 4 bases and J by 9 bases, with 16 bases of the junction left unmatched. The DNA of the CDR3 is TGTGCCAGCAGCCCGTCATTGGCGGGAGGGCCTGTTAGGCAGTACTTC. The encoded protein is CASSPSLAGGPVRQYF.

The V gene is TRBV4-2, the J gene TRBJ2-5; TRBD2 matches 9 bases. Trimming at V came to 2 bases and at J to 5 bases, leaving 6 bases not matched to a gene. The CDR3 runs to 15 residues. Germline values: CDR1 LGHNA, CDR2 YNFKEQ. CDR3 DNA sequence: TGTGCCAGCAGCCAAACGGCGGGGGGGCAGGAGACCCAGTACTTC. Residues: CASSQTAGGQETQYF.

This chain connects TRBV3-1 (or the pseudogene TRBV3-2) to TRBJ1-1; D remains ambiguous. The germline CDR1 and CDR2 sequences are LGHDT and YNNKEL (reference sequence). CDR3 size: 13 residues. V was pared by 4 bases and J by 5 bases, with 11 bases between. In nucleotides, the CDR3 is TGTGCCAGCAGCCCGAGGTTATTGACTGAAGCTTTCTTT. Its protein product is CASSPRLLTEAFF.

The chain recombines TRBV21-1 with TRBJ1-2; the DNA was not compared with TRBD1, the D call given in the table. TRBV21-1 is described as a pseudogene. The CDR3 totals 14 residues. In DNA, the CDR3 is TGTGCCAGCAGCAAAGGAGAGACAGGGGAGGGCTACACCTTC. Protein product: CASSKGETGEGYTF.

The chain uses TRBV7-2 and TRBJ1-1, with D tentatively TRBD1 (5 bases). This CDR3 contains 14 residues. V lost 4 bases and J lost 1, with 10 bases in between. Germline V lookup: CDR1 SGHTA, CDR2 FQGNSA. CDR3 region: CASSSGRGNTEAFF. CDR3 in DNA: TGTGCCAGCAGCTCAGGGCGAGGGAACACTGAAGCTTTCTTT.